This TCR beta chain was recorded in a study of T cell changes during pregnancy in multiple sclerosis. The protocol was immunoSEQ multiplex PCR, while the TCRdb copy is restricted to in-frame clones and leaves out a portion. The sample includes about 20,000 clones, about 85% of them seen just once. V lost 4 bases to trimming and J lost 4 bases; unmatched junction nucleotides: 6. The V gene's germline CDR1 is SGHKS and CDR2 YYEKEE (reference sequence). The CDR3 is made up of 15 amino acids. The chain recombines TRBV5-5 with TRBJ1-2; TRBD1 matches at 11 bases. This TCR was recovered from a female donor in good health, enrolled as a control in a pregnancy study. This specimen was CD8+ T cells from peripheral blood mononuclear cells, taken in the third trimester of pregnancy. CDR3 residues: CASSGGTGGFYGYTF. In nucleotides, the CDR3 is TGTGCCAGCAGCGGCGGGACAGGGGGATTCTATGGCTACACCTTC.